These T cell receptor beta chains were read from a single sample in a study of T-cell reconstitution after alpha-beta-depleted transplantation in children. TCRdb reprocessed the PCR reads via MiXCR and lists one record per CDR3 protein. The repertoire holds some 600,000 distinct CDR3 sequences, with roughly 17% as singletons. The sequenced sample was PBMCs from the stem cell graft donor, obtained from the stem cell graft. Every receptor here comes from a human donor who donated a stem cell graft to a child with acute myeloid leukemia. Both conserved end residues are part of each CDR3. A D gene is named only where the DNA matches it firmly. A clone size is listed for some rows: how often the clone was seen (once, few, many), or a class if it is expanded.

d_gene: NA
abundance: few
j_gene: TRBJ2-6
len: 13
v_gene: TRBV7-9
CDR3nt: TGTGCCAGCAGCTCCCTAGGGGCCAACGTCCTGACTTTC
CDR3aa: CASSSLGANVLTF

d_gene: NA
abundance: few
j_gene: TRBJ2-2
len: 17
v_gene: TRBV3-1
CDR3nt: TGTGCCAGCAGCTTGGGCAGGCCCCAATTAACCGCCGGGGAGCTGTTTTTT
CDR3aa: CASSLGRPQLTAGELFF

d_gene: NA
abundance: many
j_gene: TRBJ1-4
len: 15
v_gene: TRBV12-3/TRBV12-4
CDR3nt: TGTGCCAGCAGTACGACCGGGAGTCTTGTGGAAAAACTGTTTTTT
CDR3aa: CASSTTGSLVEKLFF

d_gene: NA
abundance: NA
j_gene: TRBJ1-2
len: 15
v_gene: TRBV4-3
CDR3nt: TGCGCCAGCAGCCAATATCTCAGCACTAACTATGGCTACACCTTC
CDR3aa: CASSQYLSTNYGYTF

d_gene: NA
abundance: many
j_gene: TRBJ1-5
len: 16
v_gene: TRBV20-1
CDR3nt: TGCAGTGCTAGAGATAACAGGGACCATAGCAATCAGCCCCAGCATTTT
CDR3aa: CSARDNRDHSNQPQHF

d_gene: TRBD1
abundance: many
j_gene: TRBJ1-1
len: 12
v_gene: TRBV29-1
CDR3nt: TGCAGCGTTGAAGATCACGACAGGGTGGCTTTCTTT
CDR3aa: CSVEDHDRVAFF

d_gene: NA
abundance: NA
j_gene: TRBJ1-1
len: 14
v_gene: TRBV5-1
CDR3nt: TGCGCCAGCAGCCCAACGGGGGGCGCTTCTGAAGCTTTCTTT
CDR3aa: CASSPTGGASEAFF

d_gene: NA
abundance: NA
j_gene: TRBJ2-2
len: 16
v_gene: TRBV7-3
CDR3nt: TGTGCCAGCAGCCCAGACGGGGGCCGCCCTTTGAAGGAGCTGTTTTTT
CDR3aa: CASSPDGGRPLKELFF

d_gene: TRBD2
abundance: few
j_gene: TRBJ2-5
len: 16
v_gene: TRBV5-1
CDR3nt: TGCGCCAGCAGCTTCTTCGGCGGGGGGGCGTCAGAGACCCAGTACTTC
CDR3aa: CASSFFGGGASETQYF

d_gene: NA
abundance: many
j_gene: TRBJ1-1
len: 14
v_gene: TRBV20-1
CDR3nt: TGCAGTGCTAGCCGGGGCCCGGAGAACACTGAAGCTTTCTTT
CDR3aa: CSASRGPENTEAFF

d_gene: TRBD1
abundance: many
j_gene: TRBJ2-7
len: 17
v_gene: TRBV20-1
CDR3nt: TGCAGTGCTAGAGAGGCCCTCCCTAAGACAGGGGCCTACGAGCAGTACTTC
CDR3aa: CSAREALPKTGAYEQYF

d_gene: NA
abundance: many
j_gene: TRBJ2-2
len: 15
v_gene: TRBV4-1
CDR3nt: TGCGCCAGCAGCCAAGATCTTGCGGACACCGGGGAGCTGTTTTTT
CDR3aa: CASSQDLADTGELFF

d_gene: TRBD2
abundance: NA
j_gene: TRBJ2-1
len: 17
v_gene: TRBV10-3
CDR3nt: TGTGCCATCAGTGAGCCCGACCTAGCGGGGGGCTACAATGAGCAGTTCTTC
CDR3aa: CAISEPDLAGGYNEQFF

d_gene: NA
abundance: NA
j_gene: TRBJ2-7
len: 16
v_gene: TRBV11-2
CDR3nt: TGTGCCAGCAGCTTAGATCCCCGGGAATCCTCCTACGAGCAGTACTTC
CDR3aa: CASSLDPRESSYEQYF

d_gene: TRBD1
abundance: NA
j_gene: TRBJ2-5
len: 16
v_gene: TRBV5-1
CDR3nt: TGCGCCAGCAGCGGCACGGGACAGGGGTCGGGCGAGACCCAGTACTTC
CDR3aa: CASSGTGQGSGETQYF